The 5 T cell receptor beta chains below come from one sample, sequenced in a study of T cell repertoires in cytomegalovirus infection (dated by TCRdb to between 2018 and 2020). Sequenced on an Illumina HiSeq 1500. The public reads were run again by TCRdb, first through fastp at Q25 and then through MiXCR, and only productive beta chains were kept. Each entry merges the rows of one CDR3 protein and shows their most common DNA and genes. The sample yields about 830,000 distinct CDR3 sequences; 30% to 35% were counted once. 12% of the sample lies in the top ten. The antigens for these receptors are not known. In light of the paper, this sample's treatment or condition label describes: in vitro stimulation with specific CMV peptide epitopes to enrich CMV-specific T cells. The sample was cultured CD8+ T cells from PBMCs, taken from culture after CMV antigen stimulation. These receptors came from a human donor in good health (CMV status not recorded). Some clones in this sample may be carry-over from other donors' samples.

This clonotype was recorded at least ten times. The chain recombines TRBV27 with TRBJ2-1; TRBD2 is a possible D gene (7 bases). This CDR3 is built from 15 residues. With 5 bases removed from V and 6 bases from J, the gap between germline ends came to 17 bases. Germline V gives CDR1 MNHEY, CDR2 SMNVEV (reference sequence). The CDR3 DNA follows: TGTGCCAGCAGTCCCCTGGGGGGGCGCCCCAATGAGCAGTTCTTC. This gives the protein CASSPLGGRPNEQFF.

The table lists this clonotype with many counts. The J gene is TRBJ2-7, the V gene TRBV7-8; 9 bases fit TRBD1. This CDR3 is built from 14 residues. Germline V gene data show CDR1 as SGHVS and CDR2 as FQNEAQ. V shed 5 bases, J shed 4 bases, and the junction held 6 bases outside the gene matches. The CDR3 spells CASSPRTGAYEQYV. For the CDR3, the DNA is TGTGCCAGCAGCCCCCGGACAGGGGCGTACGAGCAGTACGTC.

The chain links TRBV14 to TRBJ2-1; D not certain. Trimming took off 1 base at V and 12 bases at J, with 13 bases between the two ends. Germline V gene sequence: CDR1 SGHDN, CDR2 FVKESK. This CDR3 is built from 13 residues. CDR3 nucleotides: TGTGCCAGCAGCCAAGTCCCCCTATGGGGGCAGTTCTTC. The encoded protein is CASSQVPLWGQFF.

The chain recombines TRBV6-1 with TRBJ2-6; 7 nucleotides agree with TRBD1. V shed 2 bases, J shed 2 bases, and the junction held 9 bases outside the gene matches. The CDR3 runs to 18 residues. The V gene's germline CDR1 is MNHNS and CDR2 SASEGT. The CDR3 region is CASSETDRVFAGANVLTF. CDR3 nucleotides: TGTGCCAGCAGTGAAACAGACAGGGTTTTTGCTGGGGCCAACGTCCTGACTTTC.

This clonotype was detected once. The chain couples TRBV7-9 to TRBJ2-7; 8 bases are a match to TRBD2. V lost 7 bases to trimming and J lost 6 bases; unmatched junction nucleotides: 11. Germline V gives CDR1 SEHNR, CDR2 FQNEAQ (reference sequence). This CDR3 is built from 14 residues. The CDR3 bases are TGTGCCAGCACCCGGGGGGGGCAGTTGGGCGAGCAGTACTTC. It yields the protein CASTRGGQLGEQYF.